These 20 T cell receptor beta chains came from one sample sequenced in a study of cytomegalovirus exposure and HLA in healthy donors. Use of 60 Vbeta and 13 Jbeta primers characterized the PCR. Profiling relied on immunoSEQ multiplex PCR, and the TCRdb table lists in-frame clones only, not all of them. The table has around 150,000 clones, roughly 79% seen once. Sequenced: PBMCs. Receptors originate from a woman aged 30 to 39 in good health and CMV-seronegative.

V and J are TRBV30 and TRBJ1-6; no clear D gene. CDR1 and CDR2 from the germline V gene are GTSNPN and SVGIG (reference sequence). V shed 3 bases and J shed 8 bases, with 14 bases lying between them. This CDR3 has 14 residues. The CDR3 protein is CAWSQLKSDSPLHF. The CDR3 DNA follows: TGTGCCTGGAGCCAACTAAAGTCAGATTCACCCCTCCACTTT. Complete variable domain (other parts from reference TRBV30 and TRBJ1-6): SQTIHQWPATLVQPVGSPLSLECTVEGTSNPNLYWYRQAAGRGLQLLFYSVGIGQISSEVPQNLSASRPQDRQFILSSKKLLLSDSGFYLCAWSQLKSDSPLHFGNGTRLTVT.

V and J are TRBV19 and TRBJ1-1; a possible D gene is TRBD1 (5 bases). Per germline, CDR1 LNHDA and CDR2 SQIVND (reference sequence). V was pared by 5 bases and J by 4 bases, with 14 bases between. The length of the CDR3 is 14 residues. The CDR3 reads CASSAQGWGTEAFF. Written as DNA, the CDR3 is TGTGCCAGTAGTGCCCAGGGTTGGGGCACTGAAGCTTTCTTT.

The rearrangement joins TRBV6-1 to TRBJ1-2; D unresolved. Trimming pared 3 bases from V and 4 bases from J, leaving 3 bases between. Germline assignment: CDR1 MNHNS and CDR2 SASEGT. The CDR3 is made up of 11 amino acids. CDR3 residues: CASSDSYGYTF. The CDR3 DNA follows: TGTGCCAGCAGTGACAGCTATGGCTACACCTTC.

This chain uses TRBV2 with TRBJ1-2; a weak D match, TRBD1 (6 bases). Germline-derived CDR1 and CDR2 are SNHLY and FYNNEI. V shed 4 bases and J shed 5 bases, with 11 bases lying between them. The CDR3 has 13 amino acids. The CDR3 here is CASSVGARYGYTF. CDR3 in DNA: TGTGCCAGCAGTGTGGGGGCGAGGTATGGCTACACCTTC.

This clone was seen just once. This specimen includes other DNA sequences encoding the same CDR3. The chain couples TRBV11-1 to TRBJ1-6, with 11 bases lining up with TRBD1. Germline V lookup: CDR1 SGHAT, CDR2 FQDESV (reference sequence). The V gene end was trimmed by 5 bases and the J gene end by 7 bases; junction bases not matched to a gene: 1. The CDR3 is 14 amino acids. CDR3 in DNA: TGTGCCAGCAGCCGGACAGGGGGCAATTCACCCCTCCACTTT. Its protein is CASSRTGGNSPLHF.

The chain carries TRBV11-1 and TRBJ1-6, with TRBD1 matching over 7 bases. From germline, CDR1 is SGHAT and CDR2 FQDESV (reference sequence). CDR3 size: 15 residues. J lost 8 bases, V lost 1 base, and 5 bases had no gene match. The CDR3 sequence: CASSLGRTGDSPLHF. The DNA of the CDR3 is TGTGCCAGCAGCTTAGGCAGGACAGGCGATTCACCCCTCCACTTT.

The chain couples TRBV29-1 to TRBJ1-1, with D hard to call. V was trimmed by 7 bases and J by 6 bases, leaving 12 bases between them. Per germline, CDR1 SQVTM and CDR2 ANQGSEA. This CDR3 has 11 residues. The CDR3 spells CSAESGSEAFF. The DNA for the CDR3 is TGCAGCGCCGAGTCGGGGTCTGAAGCTTTCTTT.

V gene TRBV30 combines with J gene TRBJ1-1; 9 bases align to TRBD1. Germline CDR1 is GTSNPN and CDR2 is SVGIG (reference sequence). The CDR3 runs to 16 residues. V gave up 2 bases and J gave up 10 bases; unmatched junction bases: 17. The CDR3 DNA follows: TGTGCCTGGAGTTATCCCGCGGAAAACAGGGGGCGCGGAGCTTTCTTT. Its protein is CAWSYPAENRGRGAFF.

This clone was counted a few times. The chain combines TRBV6-1 with TRBJ1-1; 7 nucleotides align to TRBD1. The V gene end was trimmed by 6 bases and the J gene end by 1 base; junction bases not matched to a gene: 2. The CDR3 is 13 residues long. The germline gives CDR1 MNHNS, CDR2 SASEGT. The CDR3 is CASSRTGNTEAFF. DNA for the CDR3: TGTGCCAGCAGCAGGACAGGGAACACTGAAGCTTTCTTT.

This sequence joins TRBV4-2 and TRBJ1-6; D possibly corresponds to TRBD1 (5 bases). This CDR3 is built from 18 residues. V lost 0 bases and J lost 0, with 12 bases in between. CDR1 is LGHNA, CDR2 YNFKEQ, per germline. Here the CDR3 DNA reads TGTGCCAGCAGCCAAGACCGACAGTTCAGCTCCTATAATTCACCCCTCCACTTT. Amino acid sequence: CASSQDRQFSSYNSPLHF.

The chain combines TRBV6-5 with TRBJ1-2; TRBD1 agrees at 8 bases. The V segment lost 6 bases and the J segment 6 bases; nucleotides outside the gene matches: 6. Germline V lookup: CDR1 MNHEY, CDR2 SVGAGI. This CDR3 comprises 13 residues. The CDR3 loop reads CASSSGRGHGYTF. For the CDR3, the DNA is TGTGCCAGCAGCTCCGGCAGGGGGCATGGCTACACCTTC.

This chain uses TRBV7-8 with TRBJ2-5, with a weak D call TRBD2 (6 bases). The CDR3 contains 14 residues. The V gene's germline CDR1 is SGHVS and CDR2 FQNEAQ. The germline V and J ends were trimmed by 4 bases and 2 bases, with 11 bases remaining between them. CDR3 nucleotides: TGTGCCAGCAGCTCCTGGGACTTACAAGAGACCCAGTACTTC. It codes for CASSSWDLQETQYF.

CDR3 sequence (DNA): TGTGCCAGCAGCTTAGGAGGGGGTAAAGAGCAGTTCTTC. As protein: CASSLGGGKEQFF. The genes are TRBV11-2 and TRBJ2-1, with D perhaps TRBD1 (6 bases). CDR3 size: 13 residues. CDR1 is SGHAT, CDR2 FQNNGV, per germline. The V end lost 1 base, the J end lost 10 bases, and 11 bases lay between the germline ends. Filled out from reference TRBV11-2 and TRBJ2-1, the complete variable domain reads EAGVAQSPRYKIIEKRQSVAFWCNPISGHATLYWYQQILGQGPKLLIQFQNNGVVDDSQLPKDRFSAERLKGVDSTLKIQPAKLEDSAVYLCASSLGGGKEQFFGPGTRLTVL.

The chain couples TRBV5-1 to TRBJ2-7; a weak D match, TRBD1 (6 bases). Germline V gene sequence: CDR1 SGHRS, CDR2 YFSETQ. This CDR3 contains 14 residues. Trimming shortened V by 4 bases and J by 2 bases, and 13 bases separated the two germline ends. CDR3 sequence (DNA): TGCGCCAGCAGCGGTGATAGGGGGACCTACGAGCAGTACTTC. Amino acids: CASSGDRGTYEQYF.

The chain has TRBV5-6 and TRBJ1-5, with TRBD1 identical over 9 bases. The germline gives CDR1 SGHDT, CDR2 YYEEEE. V shed 0 bases and J 5 bases; nucleotides not matched to a gene: 9. The CDR3 has 17 residues. CDR3 protein: CASSLAQGTGLDQPQHF. DNA for the CDR3: TGTGCCAGCAGCTTGGCCCAGGGGACAGGGTTGGATCAGCCCCAGCATTTT.

The chain employs TRBV5-1 and TRBJ1-1; possibly TRBD1 for D (6 bases). V lost 2 bases to trimming and J lost 0 bases, with 14 bases between them. Germline CDR1 reads SGHRS; CDR2 reads YFSETQ. The CDR3 is 16 residues long. CDR3: CASSLVPGAMNTEAFF. The CDR3 coding sequence is TGCGCCAGCAGCTTAGTACCAGGGGCCATGAACACTGAAGCTTTCTTT.

V gene TRBV5-1 combines with J gene TRBJ2-7; TRBD2 might be the D (5 bases). V lost 0 bases to trimming and J lost 3 bases, with 13 bases between them. Germline lookup yields CDR1 SGHRS and CDR2 YFSETQ. This CDR3 spans 15 amino acids. CDR3 DNA sequence: TGCGCCAGCAGCTTGGCTCCTCCCGGGGACTACGAGCAGTACTTC. This encodes CASSLAPPGDYEQYF.

V usage is TRBV29-1 and J usage is TRBJ2-1; 14 bases line up with TRBD2. CDR3 length: 15 residues. Per germline, CDR1 SQVTM and CDR2 ANQGSEA. Trimming removed 4 bases from V and 2 bases from J; junction bases left unmatched: 1. The CDR3, as DNA: TGCAGCGTTGTGGGACTAGCGGGGGCCTACAATGAGCAGTTCTTC. Amino acid sequence: CSVVGLAGAYNEQFF.

The CDR3 loop reads CASRGTSTPGNTIYF. CDR3 in DNA: TGTGCCAGCAGGGGGACTTCCACCCCTGGAAACACCATATATTTT. The chain joins TRBV2 to TRBJ1-3; D possibly corresponds to TRBD1 (5 bases). CDR3 length equals 15 residues. The V end was cut by 6 bases, the J end by 2 bases, with 14 bases between. Germline V CDR1 and CDR2: SNHLY, FYNNEI.

This sequence joins TRBV7-9 and TRBJ2-3; 11 nucleotides align to TRBD1. CDR3 length: 17 residues. After removal of 4 bases from V and 8 bases from J, the junction contained 14 bases not matched to a gene. Germline-derived CDR1 and CDR2 are SEHNR and FQNEAQ (reference sequence). The DNA for the CDR3 is TGTGCCAGCAGCTCCGGACAGGGGGCCGTCTCTCGGGGTACGCAGTATTTT. Amino acids: CASSSGQGAVSRGTQYF.